Below are 30 T cell receptor beta chains sequenced from a single sample in a study of PD-L1 blockade in urothelial cancer. Indicated time point: pretreatment peripheral blood. Profiling relied on immunoSEQ multiplex PCR, and the TCRdb table lists in-frame clones only, not all of them. This table has fewer than 100,000 clones, around 81% appearing once. The starting material was PBMCs, obtained around atezolizumab (anti-PD-L1) treatment. Receptors originate from a man aged 35-49 years with urothelial cancer.

This rearrangement joins TRBV27 to TRBJ2-7; a possible D gene is TRBD1 (5 bases). Trimming pared 7 bases from V and 3 bases from J, leaving 13 bases between. The CDR3 is 13 amino acids. Germline V CDR1 and CDR2: MNHEY, SMNVEV (reference sequence). Here the CDR3 DNA reads TGTGCCAGCAAGGGGCAGCTTAACTACGAGCAGTACTTC. Translated: CASKGQLNYEQYF.

J is TRBJ1-5 and V is TRBV29-1; D unresolved. Germline V gene data show CDR1 as SQVTM and CDR2 as ANQGSEA. CDR3 length: 13 amino acids. Trimming removed 6 bases at V and 5 bases at J, with 14 bases between. The DNA of the CDR3 is TGCAGCGTCGGGTCGGACTTAGATCAGCCCCAGCATTTT. Protein product: CSVGSDLDQPQHF.

The chain carries TRBV4-1 and TRBJ2-7; D not resolved. The CDR3 extends over 14 amino acids. Germline V CDR1 and CDR2: MGHRA, YSYEKL. Between the trimmed V and J ends, which lost 1 base and 3 bases, there was a span of 10 bases. The CDR3 nucleotides are TGCGCCAGCAGCCAAGGGCAGGCAGGCTACGAGCAGTACTTC. Translation gives CASSQGQAGYEQYF.

This sequence joins TRBV6-5 and TRBJ2-7, with D tentatively TRBD1 (5 bases). The CDR3 is 14 residues long. The V end lost 2 bases, the J end lost 3 bases, and 11 bases lay between the germline ends. Germline values: CDR1 MNHEY, CDR2 SVGAGI. This CDR3 is CASSYGSGNYEQYF. The CDR3 DNA reads TGTGCCAGCAGTTACGGTTCAGGGAACTACGAGCAGTACTTC.

The genes are TRBV29-1 and TRBJ2-3; 8 bases are a match to TRBD2. The trim removed 3 bases at V and 3 bases at J, leaving 11 bases unmatched. Germline CDR1 and CDR2: SQVTM and ANQGSEA. This CDR3 has 16 amino acids. The CDR3 region has the DNA TGCAGCGTTGATCCCCCGGGACTAGGCCGAACAGATACGCAGTATTTT. As protein: CSVDPPGLGRTDTQYF.

The chain couples TRBV7-3 to TRBJ2-5; 7 bases agree with TRBD2. Trimming cost V 5 bases and J 2 bases; bases outside gene matches: 11. The CDR3 contains 16 residues. Germline CDR1 and CDR2: SGHTA and FQGTGA. In DNA, the CDR3 is TGTGCCAGCAGCCTCGCCGGGACCGGGGGGCAAGAGACCCAGTACTTC. Translating gives CASSLAGTGGQETQYF.

This clone showed up just a few times. The rearrangement joins TRBV6-1 to TRBJ1-5; 9 nucleotides line up with TRBD1. This CDR3 spans 16 amino acids. V lost 4 bases and J lost 6; bases outside the gene matches: 10. Germline CDR1 and CDR2: MNHNS and SASEGT. The chain's CDR3 is CASSALTGGAGQPQHF. In nucleotides, the CDR3 is TGTGCCAGCAGTGCCTTGACAGGGGGGGCCGGTCAGCCCCAGCATTTT.

The chain couples TRBV19 to TRBJ1-1; tentative D call: TRBD1 (6 bases). This CDR3 region has 15 residues. CDR1 is LNHDA and CDR2 is SQIVND in the germline V gene (reference sequence). V was cut by 3 bases and J by 4 bases, with 15 bases left in between. The chain's CDR3 is CASSIVGASGTEAFF. For the CDR3, the DNA is TGTGCCAGTAGTATTGTGGGGGCTTCAGGCACTGAAGCTTTCTTT. Based on the CDR3 plus reference TRBV19 and TRBJ1-1, the full variable domain is DGGITQSPKYLFRKEGQNVTLSCEQNLNHDAMYWYRQDPGQGLRLIYYSQIVNDFQKGDIAEGYSVSREKKESFPLTVTSAQKNPTAFYLCASSIVGASGTEAFFGQGTRLTVV.

This chain uses TRBV6-1 with TRBJ2-1; 9 nucleotides align to TRBD2. CDR3 length equals 14 residues. Trimming at V came to 4 bases and at J to 7 bases, leaving 5 bases not matched to a gene. Germline V gene lookup returns CDR1 MNHNS and CDR2 SASEGT. The CDR3 bases are TGTGCCAGCAGTGGTTCTAGCGGGGTAAATGAGCAGTTCTTC. Residues: CASSGSSGVNEQFF.

The rearrangement joins TRBV19 to TRBJ2-7; 8 bases line up with TRBD1. J lost 7 bases, V lost 3 bases, and 2 bases had no gene match. The CDR3 contains 12 residues. Per the germline V gene, CDR1 is LNHDA and CDR2 is SQIVND (reference sequence). CDR3 protein: CASSIRQGEQYF. CDR3 in DNA: TGTGCCAGTAGTATCCGACAGGGGGAGCAGTACTTC.

This clone has just one count. V usage is TRBV29-1 and J usage is TRBJ2-5, with D maybe TRBD1 (6 bases). Germline V gene sequence: CDR1 SQVTM, CDR2 ANQGSEA. The CDR3 runs 16 residues. The ends were cut back, 1 base at V and 1 base at J, with 16 bases in the middle. For the CDR3, the DNA is TGCAGCGTTGAAGTAGCAGGGGCCAGACCCCAAGAGACCCAGTACTTC. It codes for CSVEVAGARPQETQYF.

This clone appeared once. The V gene is TRBV9, the J gene TRBJ2-1; 8 bases fit TRBD2. Germline CDR1 is SGDLS and CDR2 is YYNGEE. The CDR3 sequence is 16 residues long. V trimming: 0 bases; J trimming: 5 bases; junction bases outside the gene matches: 7. The DNA of the CDR3 is TGTGCCAGCAGCGTAGGGGGGACTAGACTGAACAATGAGCAGTTCTTC. Its translation: CASSVGGTRLNNEQFF.

In regard to this clone: A read error may account for a junction end that differs from germline. V usage is TRBV11-2 and J usage is TRBJ1-2; TRBD1 aligns across 7 bases. Germline CDR1 is SGHAT and CDR2 is FQNNGV. CDR3 length equals 13 residues. CDR3 sequence (DNA): TGTGCCAGCAGCTTATCTCGGCAGGGGGACGTTTCCTTC. Its protein product is CASSLSRQGDVSF.

The chain recombines TRBV14 with TRBJ2-1; 8 bases are shared with TRBD1. This CDR3 comprises 17 residues. Germline CDR1 SGHDN, CDR2 FVKESK. After removal of 4 bases from V and 1 base from J, the junction contained 9 bases not matched to a gene. In DNA form, the CDR3 reads TGTGCCAGCAGCCTCCTTACAGGACAGGGTTCCTACAATGAGCAGTTCTTC. Its protein product is CASSLLTGQGSYNEQFF.

The CDR3 here is CAWRIPGGMNTEAFF. CDR3 DNA sequence: TGTGCCTGGAGAATCCCGGGGGGGATGAACACTGAAGCTTTCTTT. The V gene is TRBV30, the J gene TRBJ1-1; D possibly corresponds to TRBD1 (5 bases). Trimming removed 3 bases at V and 0 bases at J, with 14 bases between. CDR3 length equals 15 residues. CDR1 GTSNPN and CDR2 SVGIG come from the germline V gene (reference sequence).

The rearrangement uses TRBV21-1 and TRBJ2-1; the DNA was not compared with TRBD2, the D call given in the table. TRBV21-1 is tagged as a pseudogene. The CDR3 has 17 amino acids. CDR3 loop: CASSRTALAGGPDEQFF. For the CDR3, the DNA is TGTGCCAGCAGTCGCACCGCACTAGCGGGAGGGCCCGATGAGCAGTTCTTC.

This clone has a handful of counts. The V gene is TRBV13, the J gene TRBJ2-7, with a weak D call TRBD2 (6 bases). Trimming took off 3 bases at V and 0 bases at J, with 18 bases between the two ends. Germline V CDR1 and CDR2: PRHDT, FYEKMQ (reference sequence). The CDR3 has 17 residues. The CDR3 reads CASSFGGAGPSSYEQYF. DNA of the CDR3: TGTGCCAGCAGCTTCGGCGGGGCAGGGCCGAGCTCCTACGAGCAGTACTTC.

The gene calls are TRBV5-4 and TRBJ1-2; D not resolved. Trimming removed 1 base from V and 8 bases from J, with 12 bases in between. The germline V gene encodes CDR1 SGHNT and CDR2 YYREEE (reference sequence). This CDR3 is 13 amino acids long. The CDR3, as DNA: TGTGCCAGCAGCTTGAGTCAGGAATTGGGCTACACCTTC. Amino acid sequence: CASSLSQELGYTF.

The chain combines TRBV5-1 with TRBJ2-1; TRBD2 is a possible D gene (5 bases). V was pared by 0 bases and J by 8 bases, with 9 bases between. There are 13 residues in the CDR3. From germline, CDR1 is SGHRS and CDR2 YFSETQ. The CDR3 sequence is CASSLAEGYEQFF. The CDR3 nucleotides are TGCGCCAGCAGCTTGGCCGAGGGATATGAGCAGTTCTTC.

The rearrangement uses TRBV28 and TRBJ2-7, with D tentatively TRBD2 (5 bases). V gave up 3 bases and J gave up 7 bases, with 7 bases separating them. CDR3 length: 11 amino acids. Germline V gives CDR1 MDHEN, CDR2 SYDVKM. The CDR3 region is CASSFGKEQYF. CDR3 bases: TGTGCCAGCAGTTTCGGGAAGGAGCAGTACTTC.

The V and J genes are TRBV6-5 and TRBJ2-5; possibly TRBD2 for D (6 bases). Trimming took off 0 bases at V and 5 bases at J, with 7 bases between the two ends. CDR1 and CDR2 from the germline V gene are MNHEY and SVGAGI. The CDR3 extends over 13 amino acids. The CDR3 nucleotides read TGTGCCAGCAGTTACTCGGGGAGGGAGACCCAGTACTTC. It translates to CASSYSGRETQYF.

The gene calls are TRBV18 and TRBJ1-1, with no clear D. CDR3 length: 14 amino acids. In germline, CDR1 is KGHSH, CDR2 LQKENI. Trimming stripped 4 bases from V and 4 bases from J, with 13 bases between. DNA for the CDR3: TGTGCCAGCTCACTTCTACGGGAGGGCACTGAAGCTTTCTTT. This sequence encodes CASSLLREGTEAFF.

The J gene is TRBJ1-5, the V gene TRBV15, with 7 bases identical to TRBD1. Per germline, CDR1 LNHNV and CDR2 YYDKDF (reference sequence). The trim removed 4 bases at V and 6 bases at J, leaving 9 bases unmatched. CDR3 length: 15 residues. DNA of the CDR3: TGTGCCACCAGCATACAGGGGTCGAGGGGTCAGCCCCAGCATTTT. Translated: CATSIQGSRGQPQHF.

This clone was seen only once. CDR3 coding DNA: TGCGCCAGCAGCTTGGCCGCGAGCCGAGGGGGTGAGCAGTTCTTC. Translating gives CASSLAASRGGEQFF. This rearrangement joins TRBV5-1 to TRBJ2-1; weak D call: TRBD1 (6 bases). The germline CDR1 and CDR2 sequences are SGHRS and YFSETQ. V was cut by 0 bases and J by 9 bases, with 16 bases left in between. CDR3 length equals 15 residues.

The J gene is TRBJ1-1, the V gene TRBV23-1; D is undetermined. TRBV23-1 is sorted into the ORF group, with uncertain function. This CDR3 region has 12 residues. Deletions cut 7 bases from V and 5 bases from J, with 11 bases between. DNA for the CDR3: TGCGCCAGCACTCCGAGGCTTACTGAAGCTTTCTTT. Protein sequence: CASTPRLTEAFF.

The J gene is TRBJ2-7, the V gene TRBV5-6; D perhaps matches TRBD1 (6 bases). Germline loops: CDR1 SGHDT, CDR2 YYEEEE. V lost 2 bases and J lost 9, with 12 bases in between. The CDR3 has 12 residues. As DNA, the CDR3 is TGTGCCAGCAGCTTAGGGGGATCGTGGCAGTACTTC. Amino acid sequence: CASSLGGSWQYF.

The chain employs TRBV29-1 and TRBJ2-7, with TRBD1 identical over 9 bases. The CDR3 spans 13 residues. V was clipped by 6 bases and J by 7 bases; unmatched bases: 10. The germline gives CDR1 SQVTM, CDR2 ANQGSEA. The DNA for the CDR3 is TGCAGCGTCCGGTGGGGACAGGGAGGGGAGCAGTACTTC. Translation gives CSVRWGQGGEQYF.

The V call is TRBV28, the J call TRBJ2-6; D gene uncertain. This CDR3 has 16 amino acids. The V end lost 2 bases, the J end lost 0 bases, and 8 bases lay between the germline ends. Germline V gene lookup returns CDR1 MDHEN and CDR2 SYDVKM. This chain's CDR3 is CASSLAGISGANVLTF. The CDR3 nucleotides are TGTGCCAGCAGTTTAGCAGGAATCTCTGGGGCCAACGTCCTGACTTTC. The full variable domain, completed using reference TRBV28 and TRBJ2-6, is DVKVTQSSRYLVKRTGEKVFLECVQDMDHENMFWYRQDPGLGLRLIYFSYDVKMKEKGDIPEGYSVSREKKERFSLILESASTNQTSMYLCASSLAGISGANVLTFGAGSRLTVL.

This rearrangement joins TRBV5-1 to TRBJ2-1; 7 bases agree with TRBD2. The ends lost 1 base at V and 8 bases at J; junction bases unmatched: 9. This CDR3 region has 15 residues. Germline V lookup: CDR1 SGHRS, CDR2 YFSETQ. CDR3 residues: CASSLRGGRPDEQFF. As DNA, the CDR3 is TGCGCCAGCAGCTTGAGGGGCGGGAGACCTGATGAGCAGTTCTTC.

The chain combines TRBV27 with TRBJ1-5; TRBD1 matches 7 bases. The CDR3 sequence is 16 residues long. The germline V gene encodes CDR1 MNHEY and CDR2 SMNVEV (reference sequence). V lost 4 bases and J lost 1; bases outside the gene matches: 7. CDR3: CASSSSTGKSNQPQHF. CDR3 DNA: TGTGCCAGCAGTTCCTCGACAGGGAAGAGCAATCAGCCCCAGCATTTT.